This T cell receptor (beta chain) was recorded in a study of type 1 and type 2 diabetes patients. Comments on this clonotype: Its antigen remains unidentified.

Findings and caveats of the study: Type 2 diabetes repertoires were more diverse than type 1 diabetes repertoires.

Genomic DNA was the PCR template. The TCR beta CDR3 region was amplified using 30 forward and 13 reverse primers. MiXCR was run by TCRdb on the multiplex PCR reads, yielding one entry per CDR3 protein. This table has under 300,000 distinct CDR3 sequences, roughly 44% appearing once. Between the trimmed V and J ends, which lost 5 bases and 5 bases, there was a span of 13 bases. Germline V lookup: CDR1 LNHDA, CDR2 SQIVND (reference sequence). The CDR3 contains 14 residues. The sequence derives from a man aged 18 to 29 with type 2 diabetes. The specimen sequenced was peripheral blood mononuclear cells (PBMCs). The chain has TRBV19 and TRBJ2-1, with unresolved D. CDR3 bases: TGTGCCAGTAGTCTCTTTAGTAGAAACAATGAGCAGTTCTTC. This sequence encodes CASSLFSRNNEQFF.